This TCR beta chain was identified in a study of CD8 T cells in ankylosing spondylitis. About this clonotype: Antigen specificity is unknown.

TCRdb reprocessed the 5' RACE reads via MiXCR and lists one record per CDR3 protein. The data hold 200,000 to 300,000 distinct CDR3 sequences, with roughly 32% observed a single time. Study-wide results and limits: The disease-linked clones had a CD8+ phenotype and low blood frequencies.

The sequenced sample was blood, either unsorted or a sorted T cell fraction (not recorded which). The sequence was obtained from a male donor with ankylosing spondylitis or in good health (not recorded which).

CDR3 protein: CASSQKPGPRWNTGELFF. CDR3 in DNA: TGCGCCAGCAGTCAGAAACCGGGACCCCGTTGGAACACCGGGGAGCTGTTTTTT. The V gene is TRBV23-1, the J gene TRBJ2-2; D could derive from TRBD1 or TRBD2 (5 bases each). TRBV23-1 is recorded as an ORF, its role being uncertain. The CDR3 loop spans 18 amino acids. V lost 3 bases and J lost 1, with 18 bases in between.